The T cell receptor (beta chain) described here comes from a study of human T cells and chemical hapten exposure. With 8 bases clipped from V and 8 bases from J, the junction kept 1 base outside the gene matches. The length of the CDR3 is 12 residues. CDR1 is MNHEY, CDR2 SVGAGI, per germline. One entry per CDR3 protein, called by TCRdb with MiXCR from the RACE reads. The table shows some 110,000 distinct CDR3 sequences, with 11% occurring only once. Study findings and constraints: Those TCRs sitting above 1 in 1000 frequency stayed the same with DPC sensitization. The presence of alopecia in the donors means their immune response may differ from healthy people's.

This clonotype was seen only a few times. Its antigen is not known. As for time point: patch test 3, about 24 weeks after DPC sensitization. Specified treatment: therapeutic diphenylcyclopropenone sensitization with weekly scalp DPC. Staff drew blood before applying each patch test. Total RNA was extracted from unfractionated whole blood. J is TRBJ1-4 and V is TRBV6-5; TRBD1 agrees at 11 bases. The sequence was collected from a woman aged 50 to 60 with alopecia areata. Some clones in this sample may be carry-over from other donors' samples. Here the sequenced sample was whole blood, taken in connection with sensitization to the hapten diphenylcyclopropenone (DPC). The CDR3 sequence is CASGDRGEKLFF. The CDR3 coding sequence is TGTGCCAGCGGGGACAGGGGGGAAAAACTGTTTTTT.